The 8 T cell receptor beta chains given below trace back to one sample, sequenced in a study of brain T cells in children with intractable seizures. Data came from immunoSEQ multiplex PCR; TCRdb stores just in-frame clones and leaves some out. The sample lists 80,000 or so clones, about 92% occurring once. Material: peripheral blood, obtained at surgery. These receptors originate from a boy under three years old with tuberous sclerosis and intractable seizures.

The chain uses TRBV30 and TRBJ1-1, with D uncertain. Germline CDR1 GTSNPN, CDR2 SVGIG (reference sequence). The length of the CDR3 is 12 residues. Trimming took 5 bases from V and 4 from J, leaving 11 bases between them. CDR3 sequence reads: CAWWGGGTEAFF. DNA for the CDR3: TGTGCCTGGTGGGGAGGCGGCACTGAAGCTTTCTTT. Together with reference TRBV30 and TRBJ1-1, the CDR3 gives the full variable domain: SQTIHQWPATLVQPVGSPLSLECTVEGTSNPNLYWYRQAAGRGLQLLFYSVGIGQISSEVPQNLSASRPQDRQFILSSKKLLLSDSGFYLCAWWGGGTEAFFGQGTRLTVV.

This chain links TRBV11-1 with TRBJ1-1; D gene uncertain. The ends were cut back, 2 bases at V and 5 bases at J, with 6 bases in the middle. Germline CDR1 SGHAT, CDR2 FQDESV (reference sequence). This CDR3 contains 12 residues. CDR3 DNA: TGTGCCAGCAGCTTAATCGGGACTGAAGCTTTCTTT. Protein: CASSLIGTEAFF.

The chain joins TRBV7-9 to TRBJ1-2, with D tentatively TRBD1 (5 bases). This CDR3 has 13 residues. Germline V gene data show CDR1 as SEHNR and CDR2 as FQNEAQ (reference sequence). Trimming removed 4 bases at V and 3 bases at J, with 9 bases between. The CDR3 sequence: CASSSAGDYGYTF. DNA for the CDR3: TGTGCCAGCAGCTCGGCGGGGGACTATGGCTACACCTTC. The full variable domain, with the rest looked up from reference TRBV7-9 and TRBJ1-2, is DTGVSQNPRHKITKRGQNVTFRCDPISEHNRLYWYRQTLGQGPEFLTYFQNEAQLEKSRLLSDRFSAERPKGSFSTLEIQRTEQGDSAMYLCASSSAGDYGYTFGSGTRLTVV.

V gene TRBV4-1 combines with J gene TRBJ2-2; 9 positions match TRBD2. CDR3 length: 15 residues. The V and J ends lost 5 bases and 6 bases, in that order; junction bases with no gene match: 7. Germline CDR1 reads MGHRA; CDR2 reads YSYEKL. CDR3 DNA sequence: TGCGCCAGCAGCGGTTCTAGCGGGATAGCCGGGGAGCTGTTTTTT. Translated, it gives CASSGSSGIAGELFF.

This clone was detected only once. CDR3 loop: CASSVSSYNSPLHF. DNA for the CDR3: TGTGCCAGCAGCGTCAGCTCCTATAATTCACCCCTCCACTTT. V is TRBV9 and J is TRBJ1-6; D remains ambiguous. The V end lost 2 bases, the J end lost 0 bases, and 3 bases lay between the germline ends. Germline V lookup: CDR1 SGDLS, CDR2 YYNGEE. This CDR3 is built from 14 residues.

CDR3 region: CASSLELLASEGSTDTQYF. CDR3 nucleotide sequence: TGTGCCAGCAGCTTAGAGTTACTAGCGAGCGAGGGTAGCACAGATACGCAGTATTTT. The chain employs TRBV7-8 and TRBJ2-3; 7 nucleotides align to TRBD2. The germline gives CDR1 SGHVS, CDR2 FQNEAQ. The CDR3 is 19 amino acids. The junction had 13 bases not matched to a gene; V was cut back by 1 base and J by 0 bases.

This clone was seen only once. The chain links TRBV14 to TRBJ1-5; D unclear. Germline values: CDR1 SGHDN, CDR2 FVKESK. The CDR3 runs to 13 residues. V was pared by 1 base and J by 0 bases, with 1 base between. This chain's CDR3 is CASSQGSNQPQHF. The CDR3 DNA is TGTGCCAGCAGCCAAGGTAGCAATCAGCCCCAGCATTTT. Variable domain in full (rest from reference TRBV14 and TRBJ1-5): EAGVTQFPSHSVIEKGQTVTLRCDPISGHDNLYWYRRVMGKEIKFLLHFVKESKQDESGMPNNRFLAERTGGTYSTLKVQPAELEDSGVYFCASSQGSNQPQHFGDGTRLSIL.

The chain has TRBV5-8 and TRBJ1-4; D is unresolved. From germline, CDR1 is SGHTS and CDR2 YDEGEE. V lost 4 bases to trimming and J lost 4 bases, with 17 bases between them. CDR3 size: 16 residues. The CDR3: CASSNVKANSNEKLFF. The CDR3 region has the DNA TGTGCCAGCAGCAATGTGAAGGCTAATAGTAATGAAAAACTGTTTTTT.